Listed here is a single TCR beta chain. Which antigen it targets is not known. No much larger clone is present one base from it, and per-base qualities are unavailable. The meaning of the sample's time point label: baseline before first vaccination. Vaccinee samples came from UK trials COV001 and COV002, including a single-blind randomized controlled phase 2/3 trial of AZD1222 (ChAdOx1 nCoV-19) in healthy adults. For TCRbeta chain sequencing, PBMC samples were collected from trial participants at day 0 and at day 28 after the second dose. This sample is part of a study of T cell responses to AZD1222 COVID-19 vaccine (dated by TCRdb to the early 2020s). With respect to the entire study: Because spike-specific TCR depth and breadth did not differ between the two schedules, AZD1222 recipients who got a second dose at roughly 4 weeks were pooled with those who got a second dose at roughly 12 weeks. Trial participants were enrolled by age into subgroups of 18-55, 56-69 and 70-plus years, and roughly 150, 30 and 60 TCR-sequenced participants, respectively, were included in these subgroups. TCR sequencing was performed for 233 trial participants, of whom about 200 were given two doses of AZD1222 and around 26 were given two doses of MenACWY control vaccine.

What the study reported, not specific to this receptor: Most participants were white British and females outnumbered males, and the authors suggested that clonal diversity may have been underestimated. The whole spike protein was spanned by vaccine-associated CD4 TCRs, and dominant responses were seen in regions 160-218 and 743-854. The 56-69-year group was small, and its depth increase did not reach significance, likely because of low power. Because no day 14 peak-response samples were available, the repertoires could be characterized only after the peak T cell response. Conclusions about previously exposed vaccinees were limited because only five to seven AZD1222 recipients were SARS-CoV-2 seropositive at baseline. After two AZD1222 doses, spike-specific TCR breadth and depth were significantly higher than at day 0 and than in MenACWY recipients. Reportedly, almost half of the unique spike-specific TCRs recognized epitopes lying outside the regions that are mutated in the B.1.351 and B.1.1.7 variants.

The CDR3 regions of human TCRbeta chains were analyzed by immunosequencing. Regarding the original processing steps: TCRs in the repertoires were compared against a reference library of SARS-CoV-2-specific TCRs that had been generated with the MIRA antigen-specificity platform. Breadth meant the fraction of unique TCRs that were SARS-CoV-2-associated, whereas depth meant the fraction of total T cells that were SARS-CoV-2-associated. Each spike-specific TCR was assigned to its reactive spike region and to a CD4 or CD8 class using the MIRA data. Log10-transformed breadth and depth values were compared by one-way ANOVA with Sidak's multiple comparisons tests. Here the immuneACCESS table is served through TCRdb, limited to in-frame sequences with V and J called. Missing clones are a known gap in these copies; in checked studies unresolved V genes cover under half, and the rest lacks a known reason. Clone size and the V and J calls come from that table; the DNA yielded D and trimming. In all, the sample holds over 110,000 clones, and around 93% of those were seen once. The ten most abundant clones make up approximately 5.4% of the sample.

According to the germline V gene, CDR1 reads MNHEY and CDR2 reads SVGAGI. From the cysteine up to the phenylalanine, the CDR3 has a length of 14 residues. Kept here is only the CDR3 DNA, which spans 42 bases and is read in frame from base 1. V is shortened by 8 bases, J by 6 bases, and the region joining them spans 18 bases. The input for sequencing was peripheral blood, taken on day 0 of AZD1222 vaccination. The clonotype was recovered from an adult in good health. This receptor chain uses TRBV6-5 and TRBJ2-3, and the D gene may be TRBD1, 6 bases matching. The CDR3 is CASPPVGDTDTQYF. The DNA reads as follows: TGTGCCAGCCCCCCGGTGGGGGACACCGATACGCAGTATTTT.